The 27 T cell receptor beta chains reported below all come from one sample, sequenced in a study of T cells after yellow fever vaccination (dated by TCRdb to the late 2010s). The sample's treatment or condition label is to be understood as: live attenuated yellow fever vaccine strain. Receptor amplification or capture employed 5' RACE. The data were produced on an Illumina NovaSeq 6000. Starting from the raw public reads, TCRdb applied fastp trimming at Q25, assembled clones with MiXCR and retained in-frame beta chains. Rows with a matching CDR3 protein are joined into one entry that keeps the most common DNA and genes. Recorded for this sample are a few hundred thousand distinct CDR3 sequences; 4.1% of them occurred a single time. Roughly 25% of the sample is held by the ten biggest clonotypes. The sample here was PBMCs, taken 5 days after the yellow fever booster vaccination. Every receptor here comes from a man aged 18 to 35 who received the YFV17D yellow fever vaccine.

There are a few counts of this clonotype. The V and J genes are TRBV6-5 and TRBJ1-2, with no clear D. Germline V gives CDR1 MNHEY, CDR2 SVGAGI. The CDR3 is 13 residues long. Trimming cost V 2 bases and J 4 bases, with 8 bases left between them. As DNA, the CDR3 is TGTGCCAGCAGTTACACGGGTGCCTATGGCTACACCTTC. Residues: CASSYTGAYGYTF.

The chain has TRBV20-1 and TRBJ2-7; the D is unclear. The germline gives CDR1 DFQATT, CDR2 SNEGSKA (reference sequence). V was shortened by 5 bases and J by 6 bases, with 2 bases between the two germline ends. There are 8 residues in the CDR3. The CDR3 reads CSAPEQYF. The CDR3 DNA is TGCAGTGCTCCCGAGCAGTACTTC.

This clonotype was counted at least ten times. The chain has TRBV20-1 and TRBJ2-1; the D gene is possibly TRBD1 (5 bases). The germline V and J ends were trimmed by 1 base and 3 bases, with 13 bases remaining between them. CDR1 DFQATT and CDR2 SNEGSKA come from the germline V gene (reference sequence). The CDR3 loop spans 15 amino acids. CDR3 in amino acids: CSARVMDMDYNEQFF. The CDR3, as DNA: TGCAGTGCTAGAGTAATGGACATGGACTACAATGAGCAGTTCTTC.

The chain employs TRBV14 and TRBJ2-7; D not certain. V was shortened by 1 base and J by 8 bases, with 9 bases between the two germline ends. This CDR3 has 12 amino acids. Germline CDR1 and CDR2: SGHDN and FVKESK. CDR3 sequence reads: CASSQVGNKQYF. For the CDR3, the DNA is TGTGCCAGCAGCCAAGTTGGGAACAAGCAGTACTTC.

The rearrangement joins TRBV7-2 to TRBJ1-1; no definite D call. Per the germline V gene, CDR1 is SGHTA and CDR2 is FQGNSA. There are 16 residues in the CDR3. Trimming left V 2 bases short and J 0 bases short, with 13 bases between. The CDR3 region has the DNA TGTGCCAGCAGCTTAAAGACCAGAATCATGAACACTGAAGCTTTCTTT. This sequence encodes CASSLKTRIMNTEAFF. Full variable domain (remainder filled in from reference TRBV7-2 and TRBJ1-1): GAGVSQSPSNKVTEKGKDVELRCDPISGHTALYWYRQSLGQGLEFLIYFQGNSAPDKSGLPSDRFSAERTGGSVSTLTIQRTQQEDSAVYLCASSLKTRIMNTEAFFGQGTRLTVV.

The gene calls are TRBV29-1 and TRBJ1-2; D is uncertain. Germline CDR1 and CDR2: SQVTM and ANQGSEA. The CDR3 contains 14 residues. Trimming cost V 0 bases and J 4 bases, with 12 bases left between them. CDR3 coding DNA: TGCAGCGTTGAAGATCGCCGGAGGGCCTATGGCTACACCTTC. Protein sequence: CSVEDRRRAYGYTF. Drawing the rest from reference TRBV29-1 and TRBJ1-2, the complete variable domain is SAVISQKPSRDICQRGTSLTIQCQVDSQVTMMFWYRQQPGQSLTLIATANQGSEATYESGFVIDKFPISRPNLTFSTLTVSNMSPEDSSIYLCSVEDRRRAYGYTFGSGTRLTVV.

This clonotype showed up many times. The CDR3 nucleotides are TGTGCCAGCAGTTCTTTAGCGGGGCCGCACAATGAGCAGTTCTTC. Translating gives CASSSLAGPHNEQFF. The rearrangement links TRBV27 to TRBJ2-1; 8 bases agree with TRBD2. The CDR3 spans 15 residues. CDR1 is MNHEY, CDR2 SMNVEV, per germline (reference sequence). V shed 4 bases, J shed 5 bases, and the junction held 7 bases outside the gene matches.

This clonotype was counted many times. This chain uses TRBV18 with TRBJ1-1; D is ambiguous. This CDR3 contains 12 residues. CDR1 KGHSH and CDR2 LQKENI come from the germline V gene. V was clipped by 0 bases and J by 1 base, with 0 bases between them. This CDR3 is CASSPPNTEAFF. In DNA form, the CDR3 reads TGTGCCAGCTCACCACCGAACACTGAAGCTTTCTTT.

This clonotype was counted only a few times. The CDR3 spells CASSQRGTGLAEAFF. In DNA, the CDR3 is TGTGCCAGCAGCCAAAGGGGGACAGGGTTGGCTGAAGCTTTCTTT. V gene TRBV4-2 combines with J gene TRBJ1-1; the match to TRBD1 covers 9 bases. Germline CDR1 is LGHNA and CDR2 is YNFKEQ. V was clipped by 2 bases and J by 6 bases; unmatched bases: 7. The length of the CDR3 is 15 residues.

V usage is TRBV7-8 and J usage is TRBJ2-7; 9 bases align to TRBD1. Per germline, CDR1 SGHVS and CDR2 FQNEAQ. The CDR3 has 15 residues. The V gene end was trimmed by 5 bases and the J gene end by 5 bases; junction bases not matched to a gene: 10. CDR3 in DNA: TGTGCCAGCAGCCCCTCCGGGACAGGGCGTAACGAGCAGTACTTC. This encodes CASSPSGTGRNEQYF. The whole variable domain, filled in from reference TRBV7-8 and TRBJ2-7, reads GAGVSQSPRYKVAKRGQDVALRCDPISGHVSLFWYQQALGQGPEFLTYFQNEAQLDKSGLPSDRFFAERPEGSVSTLKIQRTQQEDSAVYLCASSPSGTGRNEQYFGPGTRLTVT.

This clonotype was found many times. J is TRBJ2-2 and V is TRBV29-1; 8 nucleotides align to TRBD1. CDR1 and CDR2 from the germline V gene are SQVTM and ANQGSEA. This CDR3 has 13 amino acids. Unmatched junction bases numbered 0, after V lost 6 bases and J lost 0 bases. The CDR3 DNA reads TGCAGCGTGGGACAGGCGAACACCGGGGAGCTGTTTTTT. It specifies CSVGQANTGELFF.

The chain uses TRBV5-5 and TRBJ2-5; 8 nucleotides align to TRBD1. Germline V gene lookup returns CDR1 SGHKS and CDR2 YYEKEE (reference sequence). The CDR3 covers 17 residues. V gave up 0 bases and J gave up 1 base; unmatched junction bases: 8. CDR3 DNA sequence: TGTGCCAGCAGCTTGGCAGGCAGGGGGCCGCTCCAAGAGACCCAGTACTTC. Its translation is CASSLAGRGPLQETQYF.

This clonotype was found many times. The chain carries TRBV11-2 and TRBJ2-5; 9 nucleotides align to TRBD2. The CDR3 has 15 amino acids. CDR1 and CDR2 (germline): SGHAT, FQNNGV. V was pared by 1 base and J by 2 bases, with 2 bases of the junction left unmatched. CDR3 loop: CASSLGRGGQETQYF. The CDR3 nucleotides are TGTGCCAGCAGCTTAGGGCGGGGGGGGCAAGAGACCCAGTACTTC.

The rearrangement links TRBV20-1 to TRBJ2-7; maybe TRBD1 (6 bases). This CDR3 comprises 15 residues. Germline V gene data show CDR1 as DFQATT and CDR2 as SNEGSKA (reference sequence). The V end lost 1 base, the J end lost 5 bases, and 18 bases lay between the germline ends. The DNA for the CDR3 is TGCAGTGCTAGAGTGACAGGCGTCCAAGGGAACGAGCAGTACGTC. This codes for CSARVTGVQGNEQYV.

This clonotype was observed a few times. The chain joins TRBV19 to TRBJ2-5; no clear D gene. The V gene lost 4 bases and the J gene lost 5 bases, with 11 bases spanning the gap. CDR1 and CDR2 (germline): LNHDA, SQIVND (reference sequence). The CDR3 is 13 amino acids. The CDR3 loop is CASSTVSMETQYF. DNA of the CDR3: TGTGCCAGTAGTACAGTTTCCATGGAGACCCAGTACTTC.

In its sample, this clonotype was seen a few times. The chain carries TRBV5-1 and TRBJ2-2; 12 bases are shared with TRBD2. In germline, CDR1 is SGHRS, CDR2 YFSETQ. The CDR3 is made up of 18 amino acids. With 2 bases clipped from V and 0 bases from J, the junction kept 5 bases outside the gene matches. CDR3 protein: CASSLGLAGFANTGELFF. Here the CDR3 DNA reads TGCGCCAGCAGCTTAGGACTAGCGGGGTTTGCGAACACCGGGGAGCTGTTTTTT.

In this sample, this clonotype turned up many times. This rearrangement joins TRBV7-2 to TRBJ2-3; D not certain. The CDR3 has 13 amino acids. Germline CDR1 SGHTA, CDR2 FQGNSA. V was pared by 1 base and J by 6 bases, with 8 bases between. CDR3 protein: CASSLGNGDTQYF. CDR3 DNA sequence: TGTGCCAGCAGCTTAGGGAACGGGGATACGCAGTATTTT. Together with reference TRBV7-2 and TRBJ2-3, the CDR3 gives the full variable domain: GAGVSQSPSNKVTEKGKDVELRCDPISGHTALYWYRQSLGQGLEFLIYFQGNSAPDKSGLPSDRFSAERTGGSVSTLTIQRTQQEDSAVYLCASSLGNGDTQYFGPGTRLTVL.

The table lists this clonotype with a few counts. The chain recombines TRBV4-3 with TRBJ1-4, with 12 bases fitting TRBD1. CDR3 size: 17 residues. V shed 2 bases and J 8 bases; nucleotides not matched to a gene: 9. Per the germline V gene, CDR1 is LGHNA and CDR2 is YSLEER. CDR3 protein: CASSQSPGQGAGEKLFF. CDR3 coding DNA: TGCGCCAGCAGCCAAAGCCCGGGACAGGGGGCTGGCGAAAAACTGTTTTTT.

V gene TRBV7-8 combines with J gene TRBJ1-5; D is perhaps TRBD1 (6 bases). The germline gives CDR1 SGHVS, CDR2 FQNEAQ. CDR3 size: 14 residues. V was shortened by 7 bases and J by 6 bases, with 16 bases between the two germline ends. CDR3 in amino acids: CASTPVEGGQPQHF. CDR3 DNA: TGTGCCAGCACCCCCGTTGAGGGGGGTCAGCCCCAGCATTTT.

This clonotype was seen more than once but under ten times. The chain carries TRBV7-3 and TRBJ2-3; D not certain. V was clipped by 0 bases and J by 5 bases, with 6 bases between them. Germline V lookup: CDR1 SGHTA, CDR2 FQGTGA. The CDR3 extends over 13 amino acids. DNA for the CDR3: TGTGCCAGCAGCTTAACGTTTGAAGATACGCAGTATTTT. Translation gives CASSLTFEDTQYF.

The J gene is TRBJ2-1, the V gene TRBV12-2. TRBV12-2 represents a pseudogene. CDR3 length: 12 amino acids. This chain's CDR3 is CASRLAGNEQFF. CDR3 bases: TGTGCAAGTCGCTTAGCCGGGAATGAGCAGTTCTTC.

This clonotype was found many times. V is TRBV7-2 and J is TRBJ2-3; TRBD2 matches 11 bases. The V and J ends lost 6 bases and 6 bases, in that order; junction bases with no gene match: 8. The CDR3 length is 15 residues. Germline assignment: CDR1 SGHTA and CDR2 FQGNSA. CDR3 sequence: CASRAELAGGDTQYF. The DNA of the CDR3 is TGTGCCAGCAGGGCCGAATTAGCGGGGGGGGATACGCAGTATTTT.

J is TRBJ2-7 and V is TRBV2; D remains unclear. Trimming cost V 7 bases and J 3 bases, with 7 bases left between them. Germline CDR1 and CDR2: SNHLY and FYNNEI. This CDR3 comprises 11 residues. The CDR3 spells CASKASYEQYV. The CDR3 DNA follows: TGTGCCAGCAAGGCCAGCTACGAGCAGTACGTC.

The CDR3 sequence: CASSLVGTTTDTQYF. Here the CDR3 DNA reads TGTGCCAGCAGCTTAGTCGGTACTACCACAGATACGCAGTATTTT. This chain links TRBV7-3 with TRBJ2-3, with D uncertain. V lost 2 bases and J 2 bases, leaving 11 bases between the germline ends. Germline CDR1 reads SGHTA; CDR2 reads FQGTGA. The CDR3 extends over 15 amino acids.

The chain's CDR3 is CASRPRQNEGTRSGNTIYF. Written as DNA, the CDR3 is TGTGCCAGCAGACCCCGACAGAACGAAGGGACGCGCTCTGGAAACACCATATATTTT. V gene TRBV3-1 combines with J gene TRBJ1-3; tentative D call: TRBD1 (5 bases). The CDR3 consists of 19 residues. V was shortened by 6 bases and J by 0 bases, with 24 bases between the two germline ends. Germline V gives CDR1 LGHDT, CDR2 YNNKEL (reference sequence). Together with reference TRBV3-1 and TRBJ1-3, the CDR3 gives the full variable domain: DTAVSQTPKYLVTQMGNDKSIKCEQNLGHDTMYWYKQDSKKFLKIMFSYNNKELIINETVPNRFSPKSPDKAHLNLHINSLELGDSAVYFCASRPRQNEGTRSGNTIYFGEGSWLTVV.

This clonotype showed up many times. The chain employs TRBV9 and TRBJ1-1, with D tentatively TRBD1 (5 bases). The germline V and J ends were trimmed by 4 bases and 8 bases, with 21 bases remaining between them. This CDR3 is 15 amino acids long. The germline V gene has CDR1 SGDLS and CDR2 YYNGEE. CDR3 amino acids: CASSLDSRGYYEAFF. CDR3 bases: TGTGCCAGCAGCCTAGACAGTCGGGGGTATTACGAAGCTTTCTTT.

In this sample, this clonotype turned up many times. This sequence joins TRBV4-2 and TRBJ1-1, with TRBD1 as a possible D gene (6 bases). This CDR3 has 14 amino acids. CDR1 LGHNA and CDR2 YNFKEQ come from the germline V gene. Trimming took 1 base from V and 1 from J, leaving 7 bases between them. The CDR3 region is CASSQVDRNTEAFF. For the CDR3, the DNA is TGTGCCAGCAGCCAAGTGGACAGGAACACTGAAGCTTTCTTT.